This T cell receptor (beta chain) is drawn from a study of blood T cell repertoires in COVID-19. Authors' methods: From reference gene primer amplification, estimates of nucleated cell counts were derived. TCRdb's copy holds only in-frame clones and misses some; the assay was immunoSEQ multiplex PCR. V and J calls and clone size are given by that table; D and trimming were obtained from the DNA. This repertoire shows a few hundred thousand clones, around 84% found once; its top ten account for about 1.5%. The CDR3 has 14 residues. Germline assignment: CDR1 SNHLY and CDR2 FYNNEI. The V gene end was trimmed by 6 bases and the J gene end by 7 bases; junction bases not matched to a gene: 3.

Sequencing was carried out using PBMCs or T cells enriched from blood (not recorded which). V usage is TRBV2 and J usage is TRBJ1-6; 10 bases map to TRBD1. The clonotype comes from a woman between 45 and 60 years old who had recovered from COVID-19. The CDR3 loop is CASSDRGRNSPLHF. The CDR3 nucleotides read TGTGCCAGCAGCGACAGGGGGCGAAATTCACCCCTCCACTTT.